Given below is one T cell receptor beta chain in context. The sample originates from a study of cytomegalovirus exposure and HLA in healthy donors. Primers for the PCR totalled 60 Vbeta and 13 Jbeta. Clones were read by immunoSEQ multiplex PCR, and TCRdb kept only the in-frame ones, dropping some. This sample carries almost 65,000 clones, 60% to 80% of them seen once, and the ten largest clones take about 5.5%. Germline loops: CDR1 MDHEN, CDR2 SYDVKM. This CDR3 has 15 residues. Trimming cost V 7 bases and J 0 bases, with 16 bases left between them. The gene calls are TRBV28 and TRBJ2-7; D may be TRBD1 (5 bases). The clonotype was recovered from a male donor in good health and CMV-seropositive. The sample was PBMCs. In nucleotides, the CDR3 is TGTGCCAGCAAGTCCCTGACAGAGAGCTCCTACGAGCAGTACTTC. Translation gives CASKSLTESSYEQYF.